Listed below are T cell receptor beta chains from one sample, sequenced in a study of T cell responses to AZD1222 COVID-19 vaccine. Measured with immunoSEQ multiplex PCR; TCRdb has only the in-frame clones, and not every one. Altogether more than 95,000 clones are present, 85% to 95% being singletons, with the ten largest covering 1.5% to 2%. The material was peripheral blood, obtained 28 days after the second AZD1222 dose. These receptors were taken from an adult who received the AZD1222 COVID-19 vaccine. Each CDR3 is given with its conserved first and last residue. D genes are given only for firm matches. Rows may omit the clone size; those that give it use once, few, many or a size class.

j_call clone_size d_call v_call cdr3_aa cdr3_nt
TRBJ1-2 - - TRBV9 CASSVGQEDYGYTF TGTGCCAGCAGCGTAGGACAGGAAGACTATGGCTACACCTTC
TRBJ2-7 - TRBD1 TRBV4-1 CASSHRTGGAYEQYF TGCGCCAGCAGCCACCGGACAGGGGGCGCCTACGAGCAGTACTTC
TRBJ1-2 - - TRBV10-3 CAISEWERDTSNYGYTF TGTGCCATCAGTGAGTGGGAAAGGGACACTTCTAACTATGGCTACACCTTC
TRBJ1-1 - TRBD1 TRBV19 CASSMVDRSNTEAFF TGTGCCAGTAGTATGGTGGACAGGAGCAACACTGAAGCTTTCTTT
TRBJ1-2 - - TRBV12-3/TRBV12-4 CASSLPYGYTF TGTGCCAGCAGTCTCCCGTATGGCTACACCTTC
TRBJ2-7 once - TRBV28 CASRSGGPPLSYEQYF TGTGCCAGCAGGTCTGGCGGGCCACCCCTCTCCTACGAGCAGTACTTC
TRBJ2-1 - TRBD2 TRBV12-5 CASERLAGIFSYNEQFF TGTGCTAGTGAACGACTAGCGGGTATTTTCTCCTACAATGAGCAGTTCTTC
TRBJ2-1 - - TRBV28 CASSSRPIGEQFF TGTGCCAGCAGCTCCAGACCTATCGGGGAGCAGTTCTTC
TRBJ2-7 - - TRBV11-3 CASSPTGAYEQYF TGTGCCAGCAGCCCCACGGGGGCTTACGAGCAGTACTTC
TRBJ2-2 - - TRBV7-3 CASSYENGAGELFF TGTGCCAGCAGCTATGAGAATGGCGCCGGGGAGCTGTTTTTT
TRBJ1-2 - TRBD1 TRBV7-9 CASSLGAGGRGYTF TGTGCCAGCAGCTTAGGGGCAGGGGGAAGAGGCTACACCTTC
TRBJ1-1 - - TRBV6-6 CASRGREAEAFF TGTGCCAGCAGGGGCAGGGAGGCTGAAGCTTTCTTT
TRBJ2-7 - - TRBV6-5 CASSYRQSYEQYF TGTGCCAGCAGTTACAGACAGTCCTACGAGCAGTACTTC
TRBJ1-2 - - TRBV18 CASSPTASNYGYTF TGTGCCAGCTCACCGACGGCTAGTAACTATGGCTACACCTTC
TRBJ2-1 - - TRBV7-6 CASSALVGLPYNEQFF TGTGCCAGCAGCGCCCTGGTAGGACTCCCCTACAATGAGCAGTTCTTC
TRBJ1-2 - - TRBV18 CASSPEPQWGGYTF TGTGCCAGCTCACCAGAGCCTCAGTGGGGGGGCTACACCTTC
TRBJ2-2 - TRBD2 TRBV2 CASSRETSGRMTGELFF TGTGCCAGCAGTAGAGAGACTAGCGGGAGGATGACCGGGGAGCTGTTTTTT
TRBJ1-2 - - TRBV28 CASSEGNREGGYTF TGTGCCAGCAGCGAGGGGAACAGGGAAGGGGGCTACACCTTC
TRBJ2-7 - - TRBV5-1 CASSLEPPDSSYEQYF TGCGCCAGCAGCTTGGAGCCACCTGATAGCTCCTACGAGCAGTACTTC
TRBJ1-1 - TRBD1 TRBV29-1 CSVGQANTEAFF TGCAGCGTCGGACAGGCGAACACTGAAGCTTTCTTT
TRBJ2-2 once - TRBV20-1 CSASGENTGELFF TGCAGTGCTAGTGGGGAGAACACCGGGGAGCTGTTTTTT
TRBJ1-1 - TRBD1 TRBV9 CASSAGQAFPTEAFF TGTGCCAGCAGCGCTGGACAGGCATTCCCCACTGAAGCTTTCTTT